The 4 T cell receptor beta chains listed next were all sequenced from one sample in a study of cytomegalovirus exposure and HLA in healthy donors. This PCR relied on a set of 60 Vbeta primers and 13 Jbeta primers. The assay was immunoSEQ multiplex PCR, and TCRdb's table has in-frame clones only and misses some. The sample includes 150,000 to 200,000 clones, about 80% seen only once; the top ten take about 7%. Sequences were obtained from PBMCs. Receptors were obtained from a man aged 30 to 45 in good health and CMV-seropositive.

This clone was counted only a few times. The genes are TRBV7-5 and TRBJ1-4; the table's D gene call, TRBD1, was not cross checked with the DNA. TRBV7-5 constitutes a pseudogene. CDR3 length equals 17 residues. CDR3: CARSLAVFRSGETKLFF. DNA for the CDR3: TGTGCCAGAAGCTTAGCGGTCTTCCGGTCAGGGGAGACCAAACTGTTTTTT.

The J gene is TRBJ1-2, the V gene TRBV5-6; no definite D call. Trimming took off 2 bases at V and 5 bases at J, with 13 bases between the two ends. This CDR3 spans 14 amino acids. Looked up from germline, CDR1 is SGHDT and CDR2 is YYEEEE. CDR3 nucleotide sequence: TGTGCCAGCAGCTTCGAACAGACGGATTATGGCTACACCTTC. It translates to CASSFEQTDYGYTF.

The rearrangement uses TRBV4-1 and TRBJ2-1, with 12 bases identical to TRBD2. Germline V gives CDR1 MGHRA, CDR2 YSYEKL. The CDR3 runs 15 residues. The V gene end was trimmed by 4 bases and the J gene end by 5 bases; junction bases not matched to a gene: 3. The CDR3 loop reads CASSLTSGGNNEQFF. In DNA form, the CDR3 reads TGCGCCAGCAGCCTGACTAGCGGGGGTAACAATGAGCAGTTCTTC.

The gene calls are TRBV6-5 and TRBJ1-3, with TRBD1 matching over 9 bases. The germline gives CDR1 MNHEY, CDR2 SVGAGI. The CDR3 length is 14 residues. With V trimmed by 11 bases and J by 5 bases, 10 bases remained unmatched. CDR3 DNA sequence: TGTGCCGTGAGGGGACAGGGTAGTAGAAACACCATATATTTT. Its protein product is CAVRGQGSRNTIYF.